The 9 T cell receptor beta chains presented below share a single source sample, sequenced in a study of blood T cell repertoires in COVID-19. Measured with immunoSEQ multiplex PCR; TCRdb has only the in-frame clones, and not every one. The top ten hold 0.94% of the sample, which has 270,000 or so clones, roughly 90% seen once. What was sequenced was peripheral blood. These receptors originate from a woman in her forties who had recovered from COVID-19.

The J gene is TRBJ2-1, the V gene TRBV7-2; maybe TRBD1 (6 bases). Germline V gene sequence: CDR1 SGHTA, CDR2 FQGNSA. The ends were cut back, 5 bases at V and 5 bases at J, with 13 bases in the middle. The CDR3 length is 14 residues. The CDR3 sequence: CASSRHTGHNEQFF. Written as DNA, the CDR3 is TGTGCCAGCAGCCGCCACACAGGGCACAATGAGCAGTTCTTC. Full variable domain (missing parts from reference TRBV7-2 and TRBJ2-1): GAGVSQSPSNKVTEKGKDVELRCDPISGHTALYWYRQSLGQGLEFLIYFQGNSAPDKSGLPSDRFSAERTGGSVSTLTIQRTQQEDSAVYLCASSRHTGHNEQFFGPGTRLTVL.

J is TRBJ1-5 and V is TRBV5-5; 10 positions match TRBD1. V lost 4 bases, J lost 3 bases, and 7 bases stayed unmatched. CDR3 length: 16 amino acids. Germline values: CDR1 SGHKS, CDR2 YYEKEE (reference sequence). CDR3 in DNA: TGTGCCAGCAGCAGGGACAGGGGTGGGAACAATCAGCCCCAGCATTTT. Protein sequence: CASSRDRGGNNQPQHF.

This clone has a handful of counts. The chain recombines TRBV4-1 with TRBJ2-1; D unclear. The length of the CDR3 is 16 residues. Germline CDR1 and CDR2: MGHRA and YSYEKL. V was cut by 0 bases and J by 8 bases, with 17 bases left in between. Here the CDR3 reads CASSQDFSGFGDEQFF. CDR3 DNA: TGCGCCAGCAGCCAAGATTTTTCAGGATTCGGCGATGAGCAGTTCTTC.

The chain recombines TRBV10-3 with TRBJ2-2; no clear D. This CDR3 spans 17 amino acids. V lost 0 bases, J lost 3 bases, and 14 bases lay in between. Germline-derived CDR1 and CDR2 are ENHRY and SYGVKD. CDR3 loop: CAISESDSTAYTGELFF. The CDR3 DNA follows: TGTGCCATCAGTGAGTCGGATTCCACAGCCTACACCGGGGAGCTGTTTTTT.

The gene calls are TRBV15 and TRBJ1-1; D might be TRBD1 (5 bases). This CDR3 has 15 amino acids. Trimming left V 1 base short and J 2 bases short, with 11 bases between. Germline lookup yields CDR1 LNHNV and CDR2 YYDKDF (reference sequence). Written as DNA, the CDR3 is TGTGCCACCAGCAGAGGAGGGGCGGGAAACACTGAAGCTTTCTTT. This gives the protein CATSRGGAGNTEAFF.

This chain uses TRBV5-8 with TRBJ2-7; TRBD1 agrees at 8 bases. The germline gives CDR1 SGHTS, CDR2 YDEGEE. CDR3 length equals 16 residues. Germline trimming cut 2 bases from V and 5 bases from J; bases unmatched to any gene: 12. The DNA for the CDR3 is TGTGCCAGCAGCTTTATCTTTGGACAGGGACGCCACGAGCAGTACTTC. It codes for CASSFIFGQGRHEQYF.

The rearrangement uses TRBV9 and TRBJ2-1; TRBD2 matches 8 bases. With 3 bases clipped from V and 7 bases from J, the junction kept 9 bases outside the gene matches. This CDR3 comprises 15 residues. Germline V CDR1 and CDR2: SGDLS, YYNGEE. The CDR3 sequence: CASSETSAFPNEQFF. CDR3 DNA sequence: TGTGCCAGCAGCGAGACTAGCGCGTTCCCAAATGAGCAGTTCTTC.

Regarding this clone: Other DNA sequences within the sample encode an identical CDR3. This chain joins TRBV6-5 and TRBJ2-2; TRBD2 aligns across 14 bases. Per germline, CDR1 MNHEY and CDR2 SVGAGI. The CDR3 covers 14 residues. J was trimmed by 6 bases and V by 8 bases; bases with no gene match: 2. CDR3 residues: CASRGLAGAGELFF. The CDR3, as DNA: TGTGCCAGCCGGGGACTAGCGGGAGCCGGGGAGCTGTTTTTT.

This clone was detected only once. The chain joins TRBV19 to TRBJ2-7; TRBD2 might be the D (6 bases). The V end was cut by 2 bases, the J end by 2 bases, with 19 bases between. Per the germline V gene, CDR1 is LNHDA and CDR2 is SQIVND (reference sequence). The CDR3 extends over 17 amino acids. The CDR3 is CASSISFGGTGAYEQYF. The CDR3 DNA is TGTGCCAGTAGTATAAGTTTCGGAGGGACGGGGGCCTACGAGCAGTACTTC.